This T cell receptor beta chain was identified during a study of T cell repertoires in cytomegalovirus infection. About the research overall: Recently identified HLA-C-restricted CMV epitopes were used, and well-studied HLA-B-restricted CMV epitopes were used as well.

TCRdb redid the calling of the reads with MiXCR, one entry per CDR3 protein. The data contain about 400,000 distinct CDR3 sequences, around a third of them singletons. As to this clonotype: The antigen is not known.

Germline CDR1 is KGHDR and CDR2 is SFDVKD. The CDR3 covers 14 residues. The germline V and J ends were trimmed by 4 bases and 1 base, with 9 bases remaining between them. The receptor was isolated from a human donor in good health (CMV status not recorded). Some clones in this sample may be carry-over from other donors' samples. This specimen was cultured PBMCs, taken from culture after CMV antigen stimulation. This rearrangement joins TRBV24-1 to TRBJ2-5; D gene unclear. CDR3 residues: CATSDPRPQETQYF. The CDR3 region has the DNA TGTGCCACCAGTGACCCGCGGCCCCAAGAGACCCAGTACTTC.